This TCR beta chain was identified in a study of Tregs in tolerant kidney transplant recipients. Study context: Mixed chimerism was transient after nonmyeloablative marrow transplants from related graft donors. General study results and limits: Biological reproducibility was not directly addressed in this study. The most relevant donor-specific Treg TCRbeta repertoire apparently came from expansion with activated donor B cells. Nucleotide sequences could not be compared across some patients' samples due to primer changes.

A remark on this clone: The antigen is unknown.

Assay: immunoSEQ multiplex PCR; the TCRdb copy retains only in-frame clones and omits some. Among about 110,000 clones, about 90% were seen once, and the ten largest hold around 0.35%. From germline, CDR1 is SGHAT and CDR2 FQNNGV. With V trimmed by 4 bases and J by 4 bases, 5 bases remained unmatched. This CDR3 is 15 amino acids long. Sample: CD4+ T cells from blood, taken before the transplant. The receptor was isolated from a human donor who received a combined kidney and bone marrow transplant. This chain joins TRBV11-2 and TRBJ1-3; TRBD1 matches at 9 bases. This CDR3 is CASSSTTGGGNTIYF. DNA for the CDR3: TGTGCCAGCAGCTCCACGACAGGGGGAGGAAACACCATATATTTT. The full variable domain, its missing parts supplied by reference TRBV11-2 and TRBJ1-3, is EAGVAQSPRYKIIEKRQSVAFWCNPISGHATLYWYQQILGQGPKLLIQFQNNGVVDDSQLPKDRFSAERLKGVDSTLKIQPAKLEDSAVYLCASSSTTGGGNTIYFGEGSWLTVV.